This T cell receptor (beta chain) was identified during a study of blood T cell repertoires in COVID-19. On the study more broadly: Samples of COVID-19 (acute and convalescent) were obtained from the United States, Italy and Spain. T cells, B-cell-depleted T cells, or PBMCs supplied cDNA or gDNA.

This CDR3 spans 15 amino acids. Trimming took off 5 bases at V and 1 base at J, with 12 bases between the two ends. Germline V lookup: CDR1 MNHEY, CDR2 SMNVEV (reference sequence). Authors' analysis steps: Nucleated cell counts were estimated from reference gene primer amplification. The repertoire was sequenced with immunoSEQ multiplex PCR; TCRdb's copy has only in-frame clones and lacks some. The D gene and trimming were derived from the DNA, and the V and J assignments and clone size from that table. The table includes tens of thousands of clones, around 82% detected once. What was sequenced was peripheral blood. The sequence was collected from a human donor in a cohort sampled during active COVID-19. This sequence joins TRBV27 and TRBJ1-3; maybe TRBD1 (5 bases). CDR3 in DNA: TGTGCCAGCAGTCCCAGCCGGGGGTCTGGAAACACCATATATTTT. As protein: CASSPSRGSGNTIYF.